This TCR beta chain was retrieved from a study of blood T cells in healthy people across ages. Study-wide results and limits: Expanded clonotype shifts may have been confounded, as the donors had an unknown CMV status. When set beside aged donors, long-lived donors presented more naive CD4+ cells and higher diversity. In older individuals, TCR beta diversity per million T cells was lower, falling roughly linearly with age. Strong correlation was found linking TCR beta diversity to naive T cell percentage.

As concerns this clonotype: Its antigen is not known.

V trimming: 1 base; J trimming: 2 bases; junction bases outside the gene matches: 3. This CDR3 has 16 amino acids. Germline lookup yields CDR1 SGHVS and CDR2 FQNEAQ. It was with a sample-barcoded 5' primer and a J-beta primer mix that a second PCR of roughly 7 to 12 cycles was run. Using its own MiXCR run on the 5' RACE reads, TCRdb lists one record per CDR3 protein. The sample includes some 1,500,000 distinct CDR3 sequences, about 42% of them seen just once. The sample taken for sequencing was blood. The clonotype comes from a woman between 18 and 29 years old in good health. The J gene is TRBJ2-7, the V gene TRBV7-8; 12 bases map to TRBD1. CDR3 bases: TGTGCCAGCAGCTTAGATTGGGACAGGGGGCCCTACGAGCAGTACTTC. This gives the protein CASSLDWDRGPYEQYF.